The 19 T cell receptor beta chains listed next were all sequenced from one sample in a study of OX40 agonist ivuxolimab in advanced cancers. Assay used: immunoSEQ multiplex PCR; TCRdb lists only in-frame clones, some missing. The sample yields more than 50,000 clones, 70% to 90% seen once. This specimen consisted of CD4+ or CD8+ T cells sorted from blood, obtained in a trial of the OX40 agonist ivuxolimab. The receptors derive from an adult with an advanced solid tumor such as melanoma, head and neck, liver or kidney cancer.

The chain employs TRBV15 and TRBJ2-2, with 10 bases fitting TRBD1. After removal of 3 bases from V and 6 bases from J, the junction contained 16 bases not matched to a gene. The CDR3 length is 19 residues. Germline CDR1 is LNHNV and CDR2 is YYDKDF (reference sequence). CDR3 residues: CATSREKTGGASPPGELFF. CDR3 bases: TGTGCCACCAGCAGGGAAAAGACAGGGGGCGCTTCCCCCCCCGGGGAGCTGTTTTTT. Combining the CDR3 with reference TRBV15 and TRBJ2-2 gives the whole variable domain DAMVIQNPRYQVTQFGKPVTLSCSQTLNHNVMYWYQQKSSQAPKLLFHYYDKDFNNEADTPDNFQSRRPNTSFCFLDIRSPGLGDTAMYLCATSREKTGGASPPGELFFGEGSRLTVL.

This sequence joins TRBV5-1 and TRBJ1-6; D gene uncertain. The length of the CDR3 is 15 residues. V was clipped by 0 bases and J by 7 bases, with 11 bases between them. Germline loops: CDR1 SGHRS, CDR2 YFSETQ. The CDR3 loop reads CASSLDGSGNSPLHF. The CDR3 nucleotides read TGCGCCAGCAGCTTGGATGGAAGTGGGAATTCACCCCTCCACTTT.

The chain joins TRBV5-4 to TRBJ2-5; 11 nucleotides align to TRBD2. J was trimmed by 0 bases and V by 5 bases; bases with no gene match: 6. Germline V gives CDR1 SGHNT, CDR2 YYREEE (reference sequence). This CDR3 region has 16 residues. The CDR3 DNA reads as TGTGCCAGCAGGGCCCGACTAGCGGGGAACCAAGAGACCCAGTACTTC. It is translated as CASRARLAGNQETQYF.

The chain uses TRBV7-9 and TRBJ2-7, with 8 bases fitting TRBD1. The germline V gene encodes CDR1 SEHNR and CDR2 FQNEAQ (reference sequence). This CDR3 has 13 residues. V shed 5 bases, J shed 3 bases, and the junction held 3 bases outside the gene matches. CDR3 DNA sequence: TGTGCCAGCAGCCAGGGACAGGTCTACGAGCAGTACTTC. It specifies CASSQGQVYEQYF.

CDR3 DNA sequence: TGCGCCAGCAGCTTGGGGCTGCCGGGGAATAGGGGCTACACCTTC. As protein: CASSLGLPGNRGYTF. This chain joins TRBV5-1 and TRBJ1-2; D is undetermined. The CDR3 length is 15 residues. Trimming took off 0 bases at V and 8 bases at J, with 17 bases between the two ends. The germline CDR1 and CDR2 sequences are SGHRS and YFSETQ.

This clone was counted between two and nine times. V usage is TRBV19 and J usage is TRBJ1-1, with 8 nucleotides matching TRBD1. The length of the CDR3 is 14 residues. V lost 4 bases, J lost 1 base, and 2 bases stayed unmatched. Germline CDR1 and CDR2: LNHDA and SQIVND (reference sequence). The CDR3 DNA is TGTGCCAGTAGTAAGGACAGGGCGAACACTGAAGCTTTCTTT. It translates to CASSKDRANTEAFF.

The chain couples TRBV7-2 to TRBJ1-5; D remains unclear. CDR1 and CDR2 (germline): SGHTA, FQGNSA. This CDR3 spans 14 amino acids. Trimming shortened V by 0 bases and J by 1 base, and 4 bases separated the two germline ends. The DNA of the CDR3 is TGTGCCAGCAGCTTAGCCCACAGCAATCAGCCCCAGCATTTT. Translated: CASSLAHSNQPQHF.

The J gene is TRBJ2-2, the V gene TRBV5-1, with D possibly TRBD1 on 5 matching bases. CDR1 SGHRS and CDR2 YFSETQ come from the germline V gene. The CDR3 consists of 11 residues. Trimming stripped 8 bases from V and 6 bases from J, with 8 bases between. CDR3 sequence reads: CASLGPGELFF. The CDR3, as DNA: TGCGCCAGTCTGGGGCCCGGGGAGCTGTTTTTT.

This clone was observed a single time. The chain carries TRBV6-6 and TRBJ1-5, with 9 bases lining up with TRBD1. The CDR3 length is 15 residues. Per the germline V gene, CDR1 is MNHNY and CDR2 is SVGAGI (reference sequence). V was clipped by 6 bases and J by 6 bases; unmatched bases: 9. The CDR3 DNA sequence: TGTGCCAGCAGCCGACAGGGGGGTTCAGGTCAGCCCCAGCATTTT. Translation: CASSRQGGSGQPQHF.

The rearrangement joins TRBV11-2 to TRBJ2-1; the D is unclear. The CDR3 totals 14 residues. Trimming took 0 bases from V and 6 from J, leaving 9 bases between them. Germline lookup yields CDR1 SGHAT and CDR2 FQNNGV. The CDR3 is CASSLDYTFNEQFF. Written as DNA, the CDR3 is TGTGCCAGCAGCTTAGATTATACATTCAATGAGCAGTTCTTC.

Details on this clone: Mismatch with germline at one junction end may stem from a read error. The chain employs TRBV7-6 and TRBJ2-1; TRBD2 matches 8 bases. The V gene's germline CDR1 is SGHVS and CDR2 FNYEAQ. CDR3 length: 16 residues. CDR3 sequence (DNA): TGTACCAGCAGTTTCCCGTGGGGCGGGGGGTACAATGAGCAGTTCTTC. Its protein product is CTSSFPWGGGYNEQFF.

The V call is TRBV6-1, the J call TRBJ1-2; maybe TRBD1 (6 bases). Germline CDR1 is MNHNS and CDR2 is SASEGT. The CDR3 is 14 amino acids. Trimming took off 4 bases at V and 3 bases at J, with 12 bases between the two ends. CDR3: CASSGGGADYGYTF. As DNA, the CDR3 is TGTGCCAGCAGTGGAGGGGGAGCGGACTATGGCTACACCTTC.

The gene calls are TRBV4-1 and TRBJ1-1, with D perhaps TRBD1 (5 bases). V lost 3 bases, J lost 1 base, and 21 bases lay in between. The CDR3 sequence is 18 residues long. From germline, CDR1 is MGHRA and CDR2 YSYEKL. As DNA, the CDR3 is TGCGCCAGCAGCCAGGGTCTTTTAAGGGCTGGGGGGAACACTGAAGCTTTCTTT. Amino acid sequence: CASSQGLLRAGGNTEAFF.

In this sample, this clone turned up a few times. The rearrangement joins TRBV10-3 to TRBJ2-7; D may be TRBD2 (6 bases). Trimming cost V 3 bases and J 6 bases, with 12 bases left between them. This CDR3 contains 13 residues. The germline gives CDR1 ENHRY, CDR2 SYGVKD. The CDR3 nucleotides read TGTGCCATCAGTGAAGGTGGAGGGACCGAGCAGTACTTC. It is translated as CAISEGGGTEQYF.

DNA of the CDR3: TGTGCCAGTAGTACCCAACAAAGGTTGGAAGCTTTCTTT. It codes for CASSTQQRLEAFF. This chain joins TRBV19 and TRBJ1-1; no firm D call. V was shortened by 4 bases and J by 8 bases, with 14 bases between the two germline ends. The CDR3 runs 13 residues. Germline CDR1 is LNHDA and CDR2 is SQIVND (reference sequence).

The chain carries TRBV6-5 and TRBJ2-7; 7 nucleotides line up with TRBD1. CDR1 is MNHEY, CDR2 SVGAGI, per germline. This CDR3 spans 14 amino acids. V trimming: 5 bases; J trimming: 4 bases; junction bases outside the gene matches: 8. The DNA for the CDR3 is TGTGCCAGCAGTCCACGCCGGGACAGTTACGAGCAGTACTTC. This sequence encodes CASSPRRDSYEQYF.

Relative to its sample, this clone is medium-sized. J is TRBJ1-1 and V is TRBV30; 8 bases line up with TRBD1. This CDR3 is built from 12 residues. CDR1 GTSNPN and CDR2 SVGIG come from the germline V gene (reference sequence). With V trimmed by 3 bases and J by 9 bases, 6 bases remained unmatched. The CDR3, as DNA: TGTGCCTGGAGATTAGGACAGGGCAAAGCTTTCTTT. Its protein product is CAWRLGQGKAFF.

The J gene is TRBJ1-3, the V gene TRBV7-2; D not certain. Germline assignment: CDR1 SGHTA and CDR2 FQGNSA. Trimming pared 5 bases from V and 1 base from J, leaving 9 bases between. The CDR3 spans 14 residues. For the CDR3, the DNA is TGTGCCAGCAGCCTTGGTATATCTGGAAACACCATATATTTT. Translating it yields CASSLGISGNTIYF.

The V and J genes are TRBV11-2 and TRBJ1-2; 12 bases line up with TRBD1. V gave up 1 base and J gave up 7 bases; unmatched junction bases: 7. Looked up from germline, CDR1 is SGHAT and CDR2 is FQNNGV. This CDR3 region has 16 residues. CDR3 residues: CASSLGILGQGAGYTF. For the CDR3, the DNA is TGTGCCAGCAGCTTAGGGATACTGGGACAGGGGGCTGGCTACACCTTC.